Sequencing of this T cell receptor beta chain was carried out in a study of blood T cell repertoires in COVID-19. Overall study: The origin of the acute and convalescent COVID-19 samples was the United States, Italy and Spain. The cDNA or gDNA used as material had been derived from T cells, B-cell-depleted T cells, or PBMCs.

After removal of 4 bases from V and 5 bases from J, the junction contained 6 bases not matched to a gene. The CDR3 contains 16 residues. Looked up from germline, CDR1 is LGHNA and CDR2 is YNFKEQ. In the original analysis: Amplified reference gene primers provided the basis for estimating nucleated cell counts. Sequenced by immunoSEQ multiplex PCR; TCRdb stores in-frame clones only, minus some. V and J calls and clone size come straight from that table; D and trimming were deduced from the DNA. The repertoire holds tens of thousands of clones, with approximately 91% as singletons. The rearrangement uses TRBV4-2 and TRBJ2-1, with TRBD2 identical over 12 bases. The sample comprised peripheral blood. This sequence was found in a man aged 60-69 years with active COVID-19. Here the CDR3 reads CASSPEGLAGNNEQFF. The CDR3 nucleotides are TGTGCCAGCAGCCCAGAGGGACTAGCGGGTAACAATGAGCAGTTCTTC.